The present T cell receptor beta chain was sequenced within a study of blood T cell repertoires in COVID-19. Across the whole study: Spain, Italy and the United States supplied samples that represented acute and convalescent COVID-19.

The V end was cut by 4 bases, the J end by 0 bases, with 11 bases between. Germline V gene lookup returns CDR1 SGDLS and CDR2 YYNGEE. The CDR3 extends over 15 amino acids. Original data processing: Researchers report that nucleated cell counts were estimated from reference gene primer amplification. TCRdb keeps only in-frame clones here, not all; method: immunoSEQ multiplex PCR. That table supplies the V and J calls and clone size; D and trimming were determined from the DNA. Here the sample spans a few hundred thousand clones, 70% to 90% being singletons. This receptor was taken from a woman aged 40 to 49 with acute COVID-19. Specimen: PBMCs or T cells enriched from blood (not recorded which). The rearrangement links TRBV9 to TRBJ2-1, with no clear D. DNA for the CDR3: TGTGCCAGCAGCCGGAGAATCGACTCCTACAATGAGCAGTTCTTC. Translated, it gives CASSRRIDSYNEQFF.